The 27 T cell receptor beta chains below were found in one sample sequenced in a study of graft-versus-host responses after intestinal transplantation. Clones were sequenced by immunoSEQ multiplex PCR, and TCRdb holds only the in-frame ones, with some missing. The data show over 1,500 clones, over 35% seen once. Irradiated, violet-dye-labeled stimulators (around 200,000) were plated alongside around 200,000 CFSE-labeled responders. This material consisted of alloreactive CD8+ T cells from a mixed lymphocyte reaction culture, taken before transplantation. Subset reported: CFSE-low proliferating T cells sorted from approximately 6-day pre-transplant mixed lymphocyte reaction (GvH or HvG direction). Source of these receptors: a human patient who was an organ donor for intestinal transplantation.

The chain links TRBV9 to TRBJ2-3; the match to TRBD2 covers 8 bases. Germline lookup yields CDR1 SGDLS and CDR2 YYNGEE. The J segment lost 1 base and the V segment lost 0 bases, leaving 1 base of the junction unmatched. There are 15 residues in the CDR3. The CDR3 nucleotides read TGTGCCAGCAGCGTAGGCGGGGGGCGCACAGATACGCAGTATTTT. Translating gives CASSVGGGRTDTQYF.

By sample share, this clone is large. The chain is built from TRBV4-1 and TRBJ1-1, with D possibly being TRBD1 (6 bases). The CDR3 has 15 amino acids. V was trimmed by 5 bases and J by 1 base, leaving 14 bases between them. CDR1 and CDR2 from the germline V gene are MGHRA and YSYEKL. Here the CDR3 reads CASSALGTPNTEAFF. The CDR3 nucleotides read TGCGCCAGCAGCGCCCTAGGGACACCGAACACTGAAGCTTTCTTT.

This clone was picked up a small number of times. This chain links TRBV4-3 with TRBJ2-1, with 11 bases aligning to TRBD2. Unmatched junction bases numbered 10, after V lost 0 bases and J lost 0 bases. Germline V gene sequence: CDR1 LGHNA, CDR2 YSLEER. The CDR3 sequence is 20 residues long. CDR3 residues: CASSQEGLAGGSSSYNEQFF. Written as DNA, the CDR3 is TGCGCCAGCAGCCAAGAAGGGCTAGCGGGGGGCTCCAGCTCCTACAATGAGCAGTTCTTC.

By proportion, this clone is large. The CDR3 is CASSPGTGAHPGYTF. CDR3 in DNA: TGTGCCAGCAGCCCCGGGACAGGGGCTCATCCTGGCTACACCTTC. The chain employs TRBV2 and TRBJ1-2; 10 positions match TRBD1. The ends lost 6 bases at V and 7 bases at J; junction bases unmatched: 11. The V gene's germline CDR1 is SNHLY and CDR2 FYNNEI. CDR3 length: 15 amino acids.

By share of the sample, this clone is large. The chain recombines TRBV19 with TRBJ2-3, with D unclear. CDR1 and CDR2 from the germline V gene are LNHDA and SQIVND (reference sequence). The CDR3 sequence is 14 residues long. Trimming removed 3 bases at V and 10 bases at J, with 17 bases between. The CDR3: CASSIGPRNAPQYF. The CDR3 nucleotides read TGTGCCAGTAGTATCGGTCCCCGTAATGCTCCGCAGTATTTT.

This clone qualifies as large. The rearrangement joins TRBV4-2 to TRBJ1-2; D remains unclear. Germline CDR1 LGHNA, CDR2 YNFKEQ. V lost 0 bases, J lost 7 bases, and 9 bases lay in between. This CDR3 comprises 13 residues. CDR3 coding DNA: TGTGCCAGCAGCCAAGAGAATGGGTCTGGCTACACCTTC. Amino acid sequence: CASSQENGSGYTF.

The rearrangement uses TRBV4-1 and TRBJ1-1; no reliable D call. The V gene lost 0 bases and the J gene lost 3 bases, with 5 bases spanning the gap. The CDR3 covers 13 residues. CDR1 and CDR2 (germline): MGHRA, YSYEKL. The CDR3 DNA sequence: TGCGCCAGCAGCCAAGATAGGTACACTGAAGCTTTCTTT. This gives the protein CASSQDRYTEAFF.

The chain has TRBV28 and TRBJ1-2, with a tentative D call TRBD1 (6 bases). Trimming left V 6 bases short and J 2 bases short, with 16 bases between. Germline CDR1 is MDHEN and CDR2 is SYDVKM. The CDR3 sequence is 15 residues long. In DNA, the CDR3 is TGTGCCAGCAGACGAACAGGGTATTCGAACTATGGCTACACCTTC. Encoded protein: CASRRTGYSNYGYTF.

The J gene is TRBJ1-2, the V gene TRBV10-3, with D perhaps matching TRBD1 (6 bases). The CDR3 runs 13 residues. The V gene lost 6 bases and the J gene lost 6 bases, with 14 bases spanning the gap. CDR1 and CDR2 from the germline V gene are ENHRY and SYGVKD. In DNA, the CDR3 is TGTGCCATCAGGAAGAACAGGGAAGATGGCTACACCTTC. Protein product: CAIRKNREDGYTF.

In this sample, this clone turned up a few times. This rearrangement joins TRBV4-1 to TRBJ2-1; 10 nucleotides line up with TRBD2. Trimming removed 0 bases from V and 9 bases from J; junction bases left unmatched: 8. This CDR3 has 16 amino acids. In germline, CDR1 is MGHRA, CDR2 YSYEKL. The CDR3 loop is CASSQEASGGAGEQFF. CDR3 bases: TGCGCCAGCAGCCAAGAAGCGAGCGGGGGGGCCGGTGAGCAGTTCTTC.

This sequence joins TRBV21-1 and TRBJ1-5; TRBD1 was called by the table and not checked on the DNA. TRBV21-1 is a recognized pseudogene. The CDR3 sequence is 16 residues long. The CDR3 protein is CASSKVVRGCNQPQHF. CDR3 in DNA: TGTGCCAGCAGCAAAGTCGTAAGGGGATGCAATCAGCCCCAGCATTTT.

This clone is large. The chain is built from TRBV7-9 and TRBJ2-7; D not resolved. CDR1 and CDR2 from the germline V gene are SEHNR and FQNEAQ (reference sequence). V dropped 4 bases and J dropped 6 bases, with 10 bases sitting between them. This CDR3 is built from 12 residues. The CDR3 DNA sequence: TGTGCCAGCAGCTATAGACCCGGCGAGCAGTACTTC. Its translation: CASSYRPGEQYF.

This clone was seen just once. This chain connects TRBV6-4 to TRBJ2-7; TRBD1 matches at 8 bases. The CDR3 loop spans 14 amino acids. Per the germline V gene, CDR1 is MRHNA and CDR2 is SNTAGT. Germline trimming cut 2 bases from V and 5 bases from J; bases unmatched to any gene: 5. CDR3 amino acids: CASSDTRQGHEQYF. The CDR3 DNA reads as TGTGCCAGCAGTGACACTAGACAGGGGCACGAGCAGTACTTC.

The count of this clone is one. The junction does not match germline at one end; this may be a read error. The V gene is TRBV6-7, the J gene TRBJ2-7; D might be TRBD1 (5 bases). TRBV6-7 is flagged as an ORF with uncertain function. This CDR3 is built from 13 residues. In nucleotides, the CDR3 is TGTGCCAGCCGTTATACAGGTTCCTACGAGCAGTACTTC. This gives the protein CASRYTGSYEQYF.

This clone occurred once. The chain recombines TRBV11-2 with TRBJ2-5, with TRBD2 identical over 11 bases. Trimming removed 1 base from V and 0 bases from J; junction bases left unmatched: 7. This CDR3 has 18 residues. Germline V lookup: CDR1 SGHAT, CDR2 FQNNGV. The CDR3 is CASSLVLAGGPHQETQYF. The CDR3 region has the DNA TGTGCCAGCAGCTTAGTCTTAGCGGGGGGGCCTCACCAAGAGACCCAGTACTTC.

The CDR3 protein is CASSEIRDYTNNEQFF. For the CDR3, the DNA is TGTGCCAGCAGTGAAATACGGGACTATACAAACAATGAGCAGTTCTTC. The V call is TRBV13, the J call TRBJ2-1; TRBD2 aligns across 7 bases. CDR1 is PRHDT, CDR2 FYEKMQ, per germline (reference sequence). This CDR3 region has 16 residues. Trimming removed 6 bases from V and 5 bases from J; junction bases left unmatched: 13.

The chain combines TRBV20-1 with TRBJ2-1; D unresolved. Germline loops: CDR1 DFQATT, CDR2 SNEGSKA (reference sequence). CDR3 size: 11 residues. V was shortened by 2 bases and J by 5 bases, with 4 bases between the two germline ends. The CDR3, as DNA: TGCAGTGCTAGACGAGACAATGAGCAGTTCTTC. This encodes CSARRDNEQFF.

By frequency in the sample, this clone is large (0.1 to 1%). The rearrangement links TRBV28 to TRBJ1-3; weak D call: TRBD1 (5 bases). The V gene lost 7 bases and the J gene lost 0 bases, with 13 bases spanning the gap. The CDR3 is 15 amino acids. CDR1 MDHEN and CDR2 SYDVKM come from the germline V gene. The CDR3 protein is CASTPTVFSGNTIYF. The CDR3, as DNA: TGTGCCAGCACCCCGACAGTATTCTCTGGAAACACCATATATTTT.

This clone appeared a few times. A much more abundant neighbour one base away suggests this may be a read error. This sample includes further DNA sequences coding for the same CDR3. The chain is built from TRBV4-1 and TRBJ2-7; 7 nucleotides match TRBD2. Trimming removed 0 bases from V and 3 bases from J; junction bases left unmatched: 8. The V gene's germline CDR1 is MGHRA and CDR2 YSYEKL. This CDR3 has 16 amino acids. The CDR3 loop reads CASSQDLPGDYYEQYF. The CDR3 bases are TGCGCCAGCAGCCAAGATTTGCCGGGGGACTACTACGAGCAGTACTTC.

By frequency in the sample, this clone is large (0.1 to 1%). The chain joins TRBV27 to TRBJ1-5; D may be TRBD1 (5 bases). CDR3 length: 15 residues. Germline loops: CDR1 MNHEY, CDR2 SMNVEV (reference sequence). V was pared by 8 bases and J by 7 bases, with 21 bases between. The CDR3 region is CASGSYRMSRQPQHF. The CDR3 DNA reads as TGTGCCAGCGGATCATACAGGATGTCCAGACAGCCCCAGCATTTT.

This clone has only one observation. This rearrangement joins TRBV19 to TRBJ1-1, with unresolved D. CDR3 length: 13 residues. Germline values: CDR1 LNHDA, CDR2 SQIVND (reference sequence). The V gene lost 1 base and the J gene lost 1 base, with 4 bases spanning the gap. The CDR3 region has the DNA TGTGCCAGTAGTATAGGGGGGAACACTGAAGCTTTCTTT. Its protein is CASSIGGNTEAFF.

The chain joins TRBV5-6 to TRBJ1-2; a weak D match, TRBD1 (5 bases). This CDR3 has 17 residues. Between the trimmed V and J ends, which lost 0 bases and 5 bases, there was a span of 20 bases. Per germline, CDR1 SGHDT and CDR2 YYEEEE. CDR3 residues: CASSLGGEGSSGYGYTF. The CDR3 DNA follows: TGTGCCAGCAGCTTGGGGGGGGAAGGGTCGTCGGGGTATGGCTACACCTTC.

The chain has TRBV6-4 and TRBJ1-2; 7 nucleotides match TRBD1. Germline trimming cut 2 bases from V and 4 bases from J; bases unmatched to any gene: 10. The CDR3 consists of 16 residues. CDR1 and CDR2 from the germline V gene are MRHNA and SNTAGT. The CDR3 spells CASSDGGEGAGYGYTF. CDR3 nucleotides: TGTGCCAGCAGTGACGGGGGGGAGGGGGCTGGCTATGGCTACACCTTC.

This sequence joins TRBV30 and TRBJ2-1, with 10 bases lining up with TRBD2. Germline V gene lookup returns CDR1 GTSNPN and CDR2 SVGIG (reference sequence). V trimming: 8 bases; J trimming: 7 bases; junction bases outside the gene matches: 8. The CDR3 is 13 residues long. CDR3 residues: CAQSGGAGNEQFF. In DNA, the CDR3 is TGTGCCCAGAGCGGGGGGGCCGGGAATGAGCAGTTCTTC.

This clone turned up a few times. The chain carries TRBV4-1 and TRBJ1-1, with unresolved D. Trimming left V 1 base short and J 1 base short, with 4 bases between. In germline, CDR1 is MGHRA, CDR2 YSYEKL. The CDR3 is 13 amino acids. This CDR3 is CASSQGGNTEAFF. The DNA for the CDR3 is TGCGCCAGCAGCCAAGGGGGGAACACTGAAGCTTTCTTT.

The gene calls are TRBV4-1 and TRBJ2-7, with D possibly matching TRBD2 (7 bases). Germline CDR1 is MGHRA and CDR2 is YSYEKL. The CDR3 spans 14 residues. V gave up 6 bases and J gave up 5 bases, with 17 bases separating them. The CDR3 coding sequence is TGCGCCAGCAGACCCCTAGGGGGGGCCCACGAGCAGTACTTC. Encoded protein: CASRPLGGAHEQYF.

The CDR3, as DNA: TGTGCCTGGAGTGTACAGGTTGAGCAGTACTTC. Translation: CAWSVQVEQYF. The rearrangement links TRBV30 to TRBJ2-7; a weak D match, TRBD1 (5 bases). Germline CDR1 and CDR2: GTSNPN and SVGIG (reference sequence). CDR3 length equals 11 residues. V lost 0 bases, J lost 7 bases, and 7 bases lay in between.